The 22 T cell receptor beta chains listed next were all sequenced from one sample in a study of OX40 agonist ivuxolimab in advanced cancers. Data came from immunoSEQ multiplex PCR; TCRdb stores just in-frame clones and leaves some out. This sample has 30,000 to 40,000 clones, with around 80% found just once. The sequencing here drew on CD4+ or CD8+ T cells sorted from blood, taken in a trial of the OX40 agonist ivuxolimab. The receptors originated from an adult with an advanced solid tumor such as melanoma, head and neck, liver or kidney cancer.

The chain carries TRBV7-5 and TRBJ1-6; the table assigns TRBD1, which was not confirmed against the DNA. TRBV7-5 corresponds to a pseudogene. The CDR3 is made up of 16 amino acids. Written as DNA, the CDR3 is TGTGCCCGAAAGAAGGGCCCTCGGGACAGAAATTCACCCCTCCACTTT. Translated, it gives CARKKGPRDRNSPLHF.

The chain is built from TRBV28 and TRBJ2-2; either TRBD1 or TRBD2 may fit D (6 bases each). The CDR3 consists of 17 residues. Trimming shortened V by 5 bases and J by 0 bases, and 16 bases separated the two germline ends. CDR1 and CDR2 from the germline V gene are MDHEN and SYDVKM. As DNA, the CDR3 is TGTGCCAGCAGTGAGGGGGGCGGTCGTTCGAACACCGGGGAGCTGTTTTTT. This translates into CASSEGGGRSNTGELFF.

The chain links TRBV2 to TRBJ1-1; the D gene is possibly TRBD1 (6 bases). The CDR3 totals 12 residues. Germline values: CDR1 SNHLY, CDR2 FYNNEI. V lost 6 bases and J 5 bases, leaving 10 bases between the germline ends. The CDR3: CASRLGGTEAFF. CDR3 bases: TGTGCCAGCAGACTAGGGGGGACTGAAGCTTTCTTT.

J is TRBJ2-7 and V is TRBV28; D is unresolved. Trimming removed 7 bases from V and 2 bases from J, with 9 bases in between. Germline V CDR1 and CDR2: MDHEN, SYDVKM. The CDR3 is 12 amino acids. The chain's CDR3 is CASMQVPYEQYF. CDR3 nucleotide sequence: TGTGCCAGCATGCAGGTACCCTACGAGCAGTACTTC.

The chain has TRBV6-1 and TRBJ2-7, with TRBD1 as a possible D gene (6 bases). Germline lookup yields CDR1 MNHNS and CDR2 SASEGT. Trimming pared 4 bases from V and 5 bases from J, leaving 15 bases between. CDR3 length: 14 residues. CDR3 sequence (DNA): TGTGCCAGCAGTGGGAAGGGACACAGGGACGAGCAGTACTTC. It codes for CASSGKGHRDEQYF.

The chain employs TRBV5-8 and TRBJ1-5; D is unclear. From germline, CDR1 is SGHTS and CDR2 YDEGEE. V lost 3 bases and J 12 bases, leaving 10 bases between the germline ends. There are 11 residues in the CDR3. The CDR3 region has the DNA TGTGCCAGCAGCTACCGGACGGTCCAGCATTTT. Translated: CASSYRTVQHF.

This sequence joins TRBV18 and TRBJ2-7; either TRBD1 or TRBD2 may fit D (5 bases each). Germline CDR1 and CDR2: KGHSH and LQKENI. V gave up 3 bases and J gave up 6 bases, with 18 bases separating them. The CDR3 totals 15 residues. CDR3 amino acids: CASSPGSGRVSEQYF. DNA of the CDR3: TGTGCCAGCTCACCGGGGTCGGGACGGGTATCCGAGCAGTACTTC.

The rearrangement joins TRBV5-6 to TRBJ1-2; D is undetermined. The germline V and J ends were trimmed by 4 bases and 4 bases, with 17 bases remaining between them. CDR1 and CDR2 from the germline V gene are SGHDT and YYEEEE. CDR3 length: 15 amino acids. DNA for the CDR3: TGTGCCAGCAGCCAACCACGCGGAGGAAGCTATGGCTACACCTTC. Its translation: CASSQPRGGSYGYTF.

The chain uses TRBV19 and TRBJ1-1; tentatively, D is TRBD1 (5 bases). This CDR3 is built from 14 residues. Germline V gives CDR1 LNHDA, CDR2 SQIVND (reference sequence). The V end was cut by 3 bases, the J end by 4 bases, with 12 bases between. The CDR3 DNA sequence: TGTGCCAGTAGTATCGGCAGGGAGGGCACTGAAGCTTTCTTT. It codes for CASSIGREGTEAFF.

This chain's CDR3 is CASSAQRNTIYF. In DNA form, the CDR3 reads TGTGCCAGCAGCGCTCAACGGAACACCATATATTTT. The gene calls are TRBV9 and TRBJ1-3; D remains unclear. Germline loops: CDR1 SGDLS, CDR2 YYNGEE. The CDR3 has 12 residues. Trimming took off 3 bases at V and 7 bases at J, with 8 bases between the two ends.

CDR3 nucleotide sequence: TGCGCCAGCAGTCATCTTAGTTTAGCGGGAGGGCCGGGAGAGCAGTACTTC. Its protein product is CASSHLSLAGGPGEQYF. V gene TRBV23-1 combines with J gene TRBJ2-7, with 11 bases fitting TRBD2. TRBV23-1 is identified as an open reading frame with a role that is uncertain. V was pared by 3 bases and J by 7 bases, with 14 bases of the junction left unmatched. This CDR3 has 17 amino acids.

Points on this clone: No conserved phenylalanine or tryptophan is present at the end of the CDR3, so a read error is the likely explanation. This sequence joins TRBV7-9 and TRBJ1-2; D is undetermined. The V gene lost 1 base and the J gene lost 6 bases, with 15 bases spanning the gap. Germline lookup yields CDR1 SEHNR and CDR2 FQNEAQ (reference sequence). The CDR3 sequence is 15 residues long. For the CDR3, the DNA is TGTGCCAGCAGCTTAGTAGAGAGTCCCGCTAATGGCTACACCCTC. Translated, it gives CASSLVESPANGYTL.

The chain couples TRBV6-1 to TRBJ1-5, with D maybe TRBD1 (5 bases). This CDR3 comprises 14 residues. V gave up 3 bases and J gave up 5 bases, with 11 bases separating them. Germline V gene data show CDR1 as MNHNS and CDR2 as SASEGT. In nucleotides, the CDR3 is TGTGCCAGCAGTGATCGCGGGACGGATCAGCCCCAGCATTTT. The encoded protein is CASSDRGTDQPQHF.

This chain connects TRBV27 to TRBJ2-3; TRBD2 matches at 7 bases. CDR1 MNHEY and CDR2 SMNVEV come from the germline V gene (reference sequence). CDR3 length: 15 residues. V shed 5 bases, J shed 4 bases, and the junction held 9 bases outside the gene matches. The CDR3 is CASSPWASGSDTQYF. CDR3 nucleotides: TGTGCCAGCAGTCCCTGGGCTAGCGGTTCAGATACGCAGTATTTT.

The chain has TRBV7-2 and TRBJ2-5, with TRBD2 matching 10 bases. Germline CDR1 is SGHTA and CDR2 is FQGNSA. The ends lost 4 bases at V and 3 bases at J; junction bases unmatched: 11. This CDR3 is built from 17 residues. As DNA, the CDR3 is TGTGCCAGCAGCTCTAGCAGGGGTAGCGGGAGGAAAGAGACCCAGTACTTC. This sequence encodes CASSSSRGSGRKETQYF.

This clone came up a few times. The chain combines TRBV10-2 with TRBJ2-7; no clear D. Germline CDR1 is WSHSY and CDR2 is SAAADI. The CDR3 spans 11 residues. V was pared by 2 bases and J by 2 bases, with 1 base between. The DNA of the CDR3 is TGCGCCAGCAGTGAGACCTACGAGCAGTACTTC. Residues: CASSETYEQYF.

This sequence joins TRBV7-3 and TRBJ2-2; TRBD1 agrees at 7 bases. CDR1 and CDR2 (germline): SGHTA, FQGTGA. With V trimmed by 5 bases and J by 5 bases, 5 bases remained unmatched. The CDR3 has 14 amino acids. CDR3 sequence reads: CASSPTGVTGELFF. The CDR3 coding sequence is TGTGCCAGCAGCCCAACAGGGGTTACCGGGGAGCTGTTTTTT. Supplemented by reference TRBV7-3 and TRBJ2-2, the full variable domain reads GAGVSQTPSNKVTEKGKYVELRCDPISGHTALYWYRQSLGQGPEFLIYFQGTGAADDSGLPNDRFFAVRPEGSVSTLKIQRTERGDSAVYLCASSPTGVTGELFFGEGSRLTVL.

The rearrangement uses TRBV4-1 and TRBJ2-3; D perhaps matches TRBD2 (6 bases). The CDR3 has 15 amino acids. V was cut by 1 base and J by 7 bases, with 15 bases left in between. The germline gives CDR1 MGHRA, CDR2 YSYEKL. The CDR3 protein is CASSQGTIATNTQYF. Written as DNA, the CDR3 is TGCGCCAGCAGCCAAGGGACTATAGCAACAAATACGCAGTATTTT.

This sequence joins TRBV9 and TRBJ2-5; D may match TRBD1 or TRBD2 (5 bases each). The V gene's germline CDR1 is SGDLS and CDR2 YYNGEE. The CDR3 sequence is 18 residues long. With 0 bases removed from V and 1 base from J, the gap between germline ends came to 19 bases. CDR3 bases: TGTGCCAGCAGCGTAGGTTCGGGGACCGCTGGTCCCCAAGAGACCCAGTACTTC. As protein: CASSVGSGTAGPQETQYF.

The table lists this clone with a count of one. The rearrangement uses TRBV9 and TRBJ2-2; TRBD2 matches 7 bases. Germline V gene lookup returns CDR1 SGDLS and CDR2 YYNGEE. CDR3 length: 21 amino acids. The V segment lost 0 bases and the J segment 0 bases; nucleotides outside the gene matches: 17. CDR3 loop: CASSVDSSYPPSGANTGELFF. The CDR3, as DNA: TGTGCCAGCAGCGTAGACAGTTCCTACCCCCCTAGCGGCGCGAACACCGGGGAGCTGTTTTTT. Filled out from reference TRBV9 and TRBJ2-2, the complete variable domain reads DSGVTQTPKHLITATGQRVTLRCSPRSGDLSVYWYQQSLDQGLQFLIQYYNGEERAKGNILERFSAQQFPDLHSELNLSSLELGDSALYFCASSVDSSYPPSGANTGELFFGEGSRLTVL.

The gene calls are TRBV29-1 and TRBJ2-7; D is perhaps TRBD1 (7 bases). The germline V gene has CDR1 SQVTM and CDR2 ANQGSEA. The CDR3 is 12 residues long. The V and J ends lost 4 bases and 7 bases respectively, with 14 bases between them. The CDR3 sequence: CSVGSPGGEQYF. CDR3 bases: TGCAGCGTTGGATCGCCAGGGGGGGAGCAGTACTTC.

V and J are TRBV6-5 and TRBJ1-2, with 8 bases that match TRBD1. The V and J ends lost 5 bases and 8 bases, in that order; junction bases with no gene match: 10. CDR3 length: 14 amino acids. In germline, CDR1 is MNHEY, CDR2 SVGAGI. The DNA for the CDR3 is TGTGCCAGCAGTCCCGACAGGGGAGTTGTCGGCTACACCTTC. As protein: CASSPDRGVVGYTF.